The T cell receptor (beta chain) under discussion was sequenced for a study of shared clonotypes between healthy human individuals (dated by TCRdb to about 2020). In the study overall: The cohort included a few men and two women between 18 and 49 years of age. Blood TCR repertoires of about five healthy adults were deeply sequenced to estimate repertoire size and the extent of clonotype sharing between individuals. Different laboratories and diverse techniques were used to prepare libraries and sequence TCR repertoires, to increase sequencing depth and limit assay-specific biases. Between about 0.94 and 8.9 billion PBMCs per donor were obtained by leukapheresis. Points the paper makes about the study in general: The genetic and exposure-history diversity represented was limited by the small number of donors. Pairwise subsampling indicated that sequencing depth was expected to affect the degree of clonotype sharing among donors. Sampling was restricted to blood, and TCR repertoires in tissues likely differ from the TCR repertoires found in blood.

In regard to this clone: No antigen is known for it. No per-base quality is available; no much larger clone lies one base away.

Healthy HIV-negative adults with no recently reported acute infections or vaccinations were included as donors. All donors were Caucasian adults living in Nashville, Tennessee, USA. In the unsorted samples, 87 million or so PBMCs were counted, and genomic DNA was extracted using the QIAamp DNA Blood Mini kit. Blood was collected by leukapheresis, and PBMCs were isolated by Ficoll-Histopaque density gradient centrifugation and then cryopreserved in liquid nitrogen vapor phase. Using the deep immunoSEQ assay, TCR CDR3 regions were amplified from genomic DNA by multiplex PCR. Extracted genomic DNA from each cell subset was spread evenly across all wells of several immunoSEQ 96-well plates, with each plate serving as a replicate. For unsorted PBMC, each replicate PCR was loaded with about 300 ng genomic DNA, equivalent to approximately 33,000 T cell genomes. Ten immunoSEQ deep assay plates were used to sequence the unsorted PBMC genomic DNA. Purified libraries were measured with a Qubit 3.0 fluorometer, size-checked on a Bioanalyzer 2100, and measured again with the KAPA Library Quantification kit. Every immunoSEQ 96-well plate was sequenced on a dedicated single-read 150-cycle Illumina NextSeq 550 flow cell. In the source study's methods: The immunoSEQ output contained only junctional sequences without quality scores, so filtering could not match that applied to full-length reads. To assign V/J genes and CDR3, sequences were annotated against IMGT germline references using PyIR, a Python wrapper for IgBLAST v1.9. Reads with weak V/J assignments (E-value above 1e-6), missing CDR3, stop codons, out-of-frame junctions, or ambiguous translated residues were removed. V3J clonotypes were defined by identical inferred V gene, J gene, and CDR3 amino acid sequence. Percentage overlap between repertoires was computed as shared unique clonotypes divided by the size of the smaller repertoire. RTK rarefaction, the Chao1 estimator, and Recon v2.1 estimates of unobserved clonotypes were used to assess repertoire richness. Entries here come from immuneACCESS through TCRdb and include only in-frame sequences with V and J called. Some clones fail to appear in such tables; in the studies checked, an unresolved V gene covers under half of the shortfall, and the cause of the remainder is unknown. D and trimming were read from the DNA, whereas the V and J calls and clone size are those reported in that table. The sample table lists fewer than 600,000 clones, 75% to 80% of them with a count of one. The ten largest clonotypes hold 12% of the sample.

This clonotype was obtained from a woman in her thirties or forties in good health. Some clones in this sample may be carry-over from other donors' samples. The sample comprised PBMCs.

The CDR3 reads CASSRGGGSYEQYF. The DNA reads TGTGCCAGCAGTCGGGGAGGGGGATCCTACGAGCAGTACTTC. The sequence is built from TRBV6-5 and TRBJ2-7, with TRBD2 as a weak D call on 7 bases. There are 14 amino acids in the CDR3, from cysteine to phenylalanine inclusive. Of all the DNA, just the CDR3 is kept, 42 bases in frame from base 1. The V end loses 5 bases and the J end loses 1 base, and a stretch of 12 bases separates them. The germline V gene encodes CDR1 MNHEY and CDR2 SVGAGI.